Listed below are T cell receptor beta chains from one sample, sequenced in a study of cytomegalovirus exposure and HLA in healthy donors. Data came from immunoSEQ multiplex PCR; TCRdb stores just in-frame clones and leaves some out. The repertoire has 140,000 to 150,000 clones, about two thirds of them found once; the top ten carry approximately 1.6%. Sequencing input: PBMCs. The receptors were sampled from a woman younger than 35 in good health and CMV-seronegative. CDR3s include the opening cysteine and the closing phenylalanine or tryptophan. D genes are given only for firm matches. Where a row states a size, it is once, few, many or the class of an expanded clone; other rows omit it.

size	V	J	D	DNA	CDR3
.	TRBV7-9	TRBJ2-3	TRBD2	TGTTCCGCATTTTCCGGGGGGGTCGGCACAGATACGCAGTATTTT	CSAFSGGVGTDTQYF
.	TRBV29-1	TRBJ2-5	TRBD1	TGCAGCGTTGAAAGCGCAGGGGGAGCCTCGTGGACCCAGTACTTC	CSVESAGGASWTQYF
.	TRBV4-3	TRBJ2-2	.	TGCGCCAGCAGCCATCCTGGACTCAGCACCGGGGAGCTGTTTTTT	CASSHPGLSTGELFF
once	TRBV9	TRBJ2-7	TRBD2	TGTGCCAGCAGCGTAGGGACTAGCGGTACCTACGAGCAGTACTTC	CASSVGTSGTYEQYF
few	TRBV5-1	TRBJ2-5	.	TGCGCCAGCAGCTTTCAGATGTACCAAGAGACCCAGTACTTC	CASSFQMYQETQYF
.	TRBV7-2	TRBJ2-3	.	TGTGCCAGCAGCTGGGGGGACACAGATACGCAGTATTTT	CASSWGDTDTQYF
.	TRBV27	TRBJ2-7	.	TGTGCCAGCAGGGGTGTAGGGGTCTCTTACGAGCAGTACTTC	CASRGVGVSYEQYF
.	TRBV13	TRBJ2-2	TRBD2	TGTGCCAGCATTCCCCGGGGGGACGGGGAGCTGTTTTTT	CASIPRGDGELFF
.	TRBV5-6	TRBJ1-2	.	TGTGCCAGCAGCTCGTCAAAGGGGCAGAACTTCTATGGCTACACCTTC	CASSSSKGQNFYGYTF
.	TRBV4-2	TRBJ2-3	.	TGTGCCAGCAGCCAAGATTGGGCCTACACAGATACGCAGTATTTT	CASSQDWAYTDTQYF
few	TRBV5-6	TRBJ1-4	.	TGTGCCAGCAGCTTGACGGGCCGGGGGGGTCGTGAAAAACTGTTTTTT	CASSLTGRGGREKLFF
.	TRBV20-1	TRBJ1-5	.	TGCAGTGCTAACCGCAGGCCCCAGCATTTT	CSANRRPQHF
.	TRBV5-1	TRBJ2-2	TRBD1	TGCGCCAGCACCAGGGACAGGGGGAGCACCGGGGAGCTGTTTTTT	CASTRDRGSTGELFF
.	TRBV5-1	TRBJ2-4	TRBD1	TGCGCCAGCAGCGTGTTGATGGGACAGGCTCAGTACTTC	CASSVLMGQAQYF
few	TRBV7-2	TRBJ1-1	TRBD1	TGTGCCAGCAGCCGCCCAGGACAGGTACCTGGGGCTTTCTTT	CASSRPGQVPGAFF
.	TRBV28	TRBJ1-2	.	TGTGCCAGCAGTTTTCCCCCCGAACAGGCCGATGGCTACACCTTC	CASSFPPEQADGYTF
.	TRBV27	TRBJ2-5	TRBD1	TGTGCCAGCAGTTTAAGACAGGGAGTTCTGGAGACCCAGTACTTC	CASSLRQGVLETQYF
.	TRBV11-3	TRBJ2-1	.	TGTGCCAGCAGCTTAGCAAGGTGGGGCGCCTCCTACAATGAGCAGTTCTTC	CASSLARWGASYNEQFF
.	TRBV7-2	TRBJ2-1	TRBD2	TGTGCCAGCAGCTCCGGGGGGACTAGCGGGAGCAATGAGCAGTTCTTC	CASSSGGTSGSNEQFF
once	TRBV9	TRBJ1-1	.	TGTGCCAGCAGTCGAGGGGGCACTGAAGCTTTCTTT	CASSRGGTEAFF
once	TRBV11-3	TRBJ2-1	.	TGTGCCAGCAGCTCACCGTCAGGCCACAATGAGCAGTTCTTC	CASSSPSGHNEQFF
.	TRBV4-3	TRBJ2-3	.	TGCGCCAGCAGCCAAGGGAGGAGGGGGCCCACAGATACGCAGTATTTT	CASSQGRRGPTDTQYF
.	TRBV10-1	TRBJ2-5	TRBD2	TGCGCCAGCAGTGAACGGCCGATAGCGGGATGGGAGACCCAGTACTTC	CASSERPIAGWETQYF
.	TRBV19	TRBJ1-3	.	TGTGCCAGTAGACCCAGGGCCTCTGGAAACACCATATATTTT	CASRPRASGNTIYF
.	TRBV7-2	TRBJ1-1	TRBD1	TGTGCCAGCAGCTTAGCAGGGGGCTTGAACACTGAAGCTTTCTTT	CASSLAGGLNTEAFF
.	TRBV20-1	TRBJ2-5	.	TGCAGTGCCAACGTAGCCGAGACCCAGTACTTC	CSANVAETQYF
.	TRBV7-9	TRBJ2-5	.	TGTGCCAGCAGCTTAGTGGGGCAGGGAGGAGAGACCCAGTACTTC	CASSLVGQGGETQYF
few	TRBV5-1	TRBJ2-2	TRBD1	TGCGCCAGCAGTTCGACAGGGGGCCCCCCGAACACCGGGGAGCTGTTTTTT	CASSSTGGPPNTGELFF
.	TRBV4-1	TRBJ1-2	TRBD1	TGCGCCAGCAGCCAAGACGAGACAGGGGGCGACTATGGCTACACCTTC	CASSQDETGGDYGYTF
.	TRBV11-3	TRBJ2-1	.	TGTGCCAGCAGCCATGGGACATTGTACAATGAGCAGTTCTTC	CASSHGTLYNEQFF
.	TRBV9	TRBJ2-3	TRBD2	TGTGCCAGCAGCACCCGACTAGCGGGGAGCACAGATACGCAGTATTTT	CASSTRLAGSTDTQYF